The 12 T cell receptor beta chains given below trace back to one sample, sequenced in a study of graft-versus-host responses after intestinal transplantation. For these TCRs, the target antigens are not known. Here immunoSEQ multiplex PCR was the method, and the copy in TCRdb shows in-frame clones only, minus some. The sample lists over 70,000 clones; around 90% were seen once. The sample consisted of unstimulated CD8+ T cells sorted from spleen or lymph node cells, taken before transplant. Receptors originate from a human donor who was the organ donor for an intestinal transplant.

This chain joins TRBV4-1 and TRBJ2-1, with D possibly TRBD2 on 6 matching bases. This CDR3 spans 17 amino acids. Trimming stripped 3 bases from V and 6 bases from J, with 21 bases between. CDR1 is MGHRA and CDR2 is YSYEKL in the germline V gene. CDR3 region: CASSHDPARGSGNEQFF. The DNA for the CDR3 is TGCGCCAGCAGCCACGATCCCGCCCGGGGGTCGGGCAATGAGCAGTTCTTC.

This chain uses TRBV4-2 with TRBJ1-6, with D tentatively TRBD1 (5 bases). The CDR3 spans 17 residues. Trimming pared 3 bases from V and 4 bases from J, leaving 16 bases between. Germline values: CDR1 LGHNA, CDR2 YNFKEQ. The CDR3 coding sequence is TGTGCCAGCAGCCAGAGTTGGGGGAGGGGATATAATTCACCCCTCCACTTT. Translated, it gives CASSQSWGRGYNSPLHF.

The chain joins TRBV6-5 to TRBJ2-5, with D possibly TRBD1 on 6 matching bases. CDR1 and CDR2 (germline): MNHEY, SVGAGI. The CDR3 loop spans 16 amino acids. The V gene lost 3 bases and the J gene lost 4 bases, with 18 bases spanning the gap. CDR3 nucleotide sequence: TGTGCCAGCAGTTATTACAGGGAAGTGTCCCGAGAGACCCAGTACTTC. This sequence encodes CASSYYREVSRETQYF.

The rearrangement links TRBV5-6 to TRBJ2-5, with 8 bases aligning to TRBD1. CDR3 length: 16 amino acids. The trim removed 0 bases at V and 5 bases at J, leaving 9 bases unmatched. Germline CDR1 SGHDT, CDR2 YYEEEE. In DNA, the CDR3 is TGTGCCAGCAGCTTGGCTGGCAGGGGGCTTGGGGAGACCCAGTACTTC. This translates into CASSLAGRGLGETQYF. Full variable domain (rest looked up from reference TRBV5-6 and TRBJ2-5): DAGVTQSPTHLIKTRGQQVTLRCSPKSGHDTVSWYQQALGQGPQFIFQYYEEEERQRGNFPDRFSGHQFPNYSSELNVNALLLGDSALYLCASSLAGRGLGETQYFGPGTRLLVL.

This chain connects TRBV7-3 to TRBJ2-1, with D possibly being TRBD2 (6 bases). Between the trimmed V and J ends, which lost 2 bases and 5 bases, there was a span of 22 bases. This CDR3 spans 18 amino acids. CDR1 and CDR2 from the germline V gene are SGHTA and FQGTGA. CDR3 sequence reads: CASSLYPGLLLFDNEQFF. CDR3 DNA: TGTGCCAGCAGCTTATACCCGGGACTTCTTTTGTTCGACAATGAGCAGTTCTTC. Full variable domain (rest looked up from reference TRBV7-3 and TRBJ2-1): GAGVSQTPSNKVTEKGKYVELRCDPISGHTALYWYRQSLGQGPEFLIYFQGTGAADDSGLPNDRFFAVRPEGSVSTLKIQRTERGDSAVYLCASSLYPGLLLFDNEQFFGPGTRLTVL.

V usage is TRBV6-4 and J usage is TRBJ1-1; D not resolved. V lost 2 bases, J lost 1 base, and 11 bases lay in between. CDR3 length equals 15 residues. CDR1 and CDR2 from the germline V gene are MRHNA and SNTAGT. CDR3 sequence reads: CASSDGRGGNTEAFF. CDR3 DNA: TGTGCCAGCAGTGACGGGCGGGGTGGGAACACTGAAGCTTTCTTT.

The chain has TRBV27 and TRBJ1-1; tentative D call: TRBD1 (5 bases). Germline CDR1 MNHEY, CDR2 SMNVEV (reference sequence). The V end lost 3 bases, the J end lost 0 bases, and 14 bases lay between the germline ends. CDR3 length: 16 residues. This chain's CDR3 is CASSLAGRWMNTEAFF. The DNA for the CDR3 is TGTGCCAGCAGTTTGGCAGGGAGGTGGATGAACACTGAAGCTTTCTTT.

The chain employs TRBV9 and TRBJ1-5; TRBD1 is a possible D gene (5 bases). CDR1 is SGDLS, CDR2 YYNGEE, per germline. The CDR3 runs to 15 residues. V was clipped by 5 bases and J by 0 bases, with 12 bases between them. The CDR3 DNA is TGTGCCAGCAGTACTGATCAGGGTAGCAATCAGCCCCAGCATTTT. Its translation: CASSTDQGSNQPQHF.

V usage is TRBV4-2 and J usage is TRBJ1-1, with TRBD1 matching over 7 bases. This CDR3 contains 14 residues. After removal of 4 bases from V and 8 bases from J, the junction contained 10 bases not matched to a gene. Germline V gene lookup returns CDR1 LGHNA and CDR2 YNFKEQ. The CDR3 loop is CASSPGGPGGEAFF. CDR3 sequence (DNA): TGTGCCAGCAGCCCAGGGGGTCCGGGTGGGGAAGCTTTCTTT.

V is TRBV28 and J is TRBJ1-1; D gene ambiguous. Germline V gene data show CDR1 as MDHEN and CDR2 as SYDVKM. The CDR3 extends over 14 amino acids. Trimming stripped 1 base from V and 1 base from J, with 7 bases between. CDR3 sequence reads: CASSLYSSNTEAFF. CDR3 bases: TGTGCCAGCAGTTTATATTCCTCGAACACTGAAGCTTTCTTT. The complete variable domain, with remaining parts taken from reference TRBV28 and TRBJ1-1, reads DVKVTQSSRYLVKRTGEKVFLECVQDMDHENMFWYRQDPGLGLRLIYFSYDVKMKEKGDIPEGYSVSREKKERFSLILESASTNQTSMYLCASSLYSSNTEAFFGQGTRLTVV.

This sequence joins TRBV5-4 and TRBJ1-2; 8 bases map to TRBD1. Germline assignment: CDR1 SGHNT and CDR2 YYREEE (reference sequence). The junction had 7 bases not matched to a gene; V was cut back by 2 bases and J by 7 bases. The CDR3 is made up of 14 amino acids. The CDR3 protein is CASSFDRGGSGYTF. The CDR3 DNA reads TGTGCCAGCAGCTTTGACAGGGGAGGGAGTGGCTACACCTTC.

The rearrangement uses TRBV27 and TRBJ1-4; D is unresolved. Germline CDR1 and CDR2: MNHEY and SMNVEV (reference sequence). With 3 bases removed from V and 7 bases from J, the gap between germline ends came to 6 bases. The CDR3 has 12 amino acids. The CDR3 loop is CASSLEGEKLFF. CDR3 nucleotides: TGTGCCAGCAGTTTGGAGGGTGAAAAACTGTTTTTT.